This TCR beta chain was profiled in a study of tumor-infiltrating lymphocytes in primary liver carcinoma. The overall study: Per sample, productive TCRbeta reads numbered roughly 3.65 to 8 million, similar across tissue types.

Production of TCR beta cDNA used 500 ng total RNA together with a constant-region primer. Three-round nested multiplex PCR performed with slightly modified ARM-PCR produced the TCR beta libraries. In the first two PCR rounds, TRBV1-TRBV30 forward primers were paired with a C-beta reverse primer, and each round lasted around 10 cycles. In TCRdb, the multiplex PCR reads were re-called with MiXCR into one record per CDR3 protein. The table has around 35,000 distinct CDR3 sequences, more than 60% seen once. RNA and DNA were co-extracted from about 20-30 mg of unsorted bulk tissue. From germline, CDR1 is MNHNS and CDR2 SASEGT. The CDR3 spans 15 residues. About this clonotype itself: The germline gene is not matched at one end of the junction; a read error may be the cause.

V is TRBV6-1 and J is TRBJ2-7, with 9 bases that match TRBD1. The TCR originated in a man between 35 and 55 years old with primary liver carcinoma and hepatitis B virus infection. The sequencing sample was made of tumor-adjacent normal liver tissue. Here the CDR3 reads CVSSEGTGSAYVQYF. CDR3 in DNA: TGTGTCAGCAGTGAAGGGACAGGGAGTGCGTACGTGCAGTACTTC.